The entry below describes one T cell receptor beta chain. Generated by immunoSEQ multiplex PCR, the TCRdb table keeps only in-frame clones and is missing some. The profile shows 160,000 or so clones, roughly 94% of them singletons. These data come from a study of control samples from healthy donors and cancer patients. The CDR3 loop spans 14 amino acids. The germline V gene has CDR1 LNHDA and CDR2 SQIVND (reference sequence). V was clipped by 5 bases and J by 2 bases, with 12 bases between them. Sequences were obtained from blood. The chain has TRBV19 and TRBJ1-2; D gene ambiguous. The clonotype originates from a woman in her thirties or forties in good health. The CDR3: CASSPNRENYGYTF. Here the CDR3 DNA reads TGTGCCAGTAGTCCAAATCGGGAGAACTATGGCTACACCTTC.